These T cell receptor beta chains were read from a single sample in a study of blood T cell repertoires in COVID-19. Here immunoSEQ multiplex PCR was the method, and the copy in TCRdb shows in-frame clones only, minus some. The data contain 200,000 to 250,000 clones, roughly 80% of them singletons. The sequenced sample consisted of peripheral blood. The receptors here all came from a woman of 80 years or more with COVID-19, enrolled during active disease. Both conserved end residues are part of each CDR3. A D gene is named only where the DNA matches it firmly. Only part of the rows carry a size: once, few, many, or a class if the clone is expanded.

TRBD1,TRBJ1-1,.,TRBV5-6,CASSWRGRGTEAFF,TGTGCCAGCAGCTGGAGGGGGCGAGGCACTGAAGCTTTCTTT
.,TRBJ1-5,.,TRBV23-1,CASRPPTGVLPNQPQHF,TGCGCCAGCAGACCACCCACGGGAGTCCTGCCCAATCAGCCCCAGCATTTT
TRBD2,TRBJ2-1,.,TRBV19,CASSRSGRAGEQFF,TGTGCCAGTAGTAGGAGCGGGAGGGCCGGGGAGCAGTTCTTC
TRBD2,TRBJ2-7,.,TRBV7-9,CASTRGSPHPYEQYF,TGTGCCAGCACCCGCGGGAGCCCTCACCCCTACGAGCAGTACTTC
.,TRBJ1-5,.,TRBV24-1,CATSDSRSGQPQHF,TGTGCCACCAGTGATTCTCGGAGCGGTCAGCCCCAGCATTTT
TRBD2,TRBJ2-2,few,TRBV9,CASSVMGTSGTGELFF,TGTGCCAGCAGCGTGATGGGCACTAGCGGCACCGGGGAGCTGTTTTTT
.,TRBJ1-2,.,TRBV3-1/TRBV3-2,CASSPPGPYGYTF,TGTGCCAGCAGCCCTCCAGGGCCCTATGGCTACACCTTC
TRBD2,TRBJ2-7,.,TRBV9,CATSVAPGGGIEQYF,TGTGCCACCAGCGTAGCCCCGGGGGGGGGTATCGAGCAGTACTTC
TRBD2,TRBJ2-5,.,TRBV15,CATSRGGLASQETQYF,TGTGCCACCAGCAGAGGGGGACTAGCGAGTCAAGAGACCCAGTACTTC
.,TRBJ1-4,.,TRBV18,CASSPGQPTNEKLFF,TGTGCCAGCTCACCAGGGCAGCCGACTAATGAAAAACTGTTTTTT
.,TRBJ2-3,.,TRBV27,CASSPPTSFDTQYF,TGTGCCAGCAGTCCCCCGACTAGTTTTGATACGCAGTATTTT
.,TRBJ1-3,.,TRBV7-8,CASSSQGFSGNTIYF,TGTGCCAGCAGCTCCCAGGGGTTCTCTGGAAACACCATATATTTT
.,TRBJ1-5,.,TRBV12-3/TRBV12-4,CASPPAGNQPQHF,TGTGCCAGCCCCCCGGCGGGCAATCAGCCCCAGCATTTT
.,TRBJ1-1,.,TRBV5-1,CASSLQGRETEAFF,TGCGCCAGCAGCTTACAGGGTAGGGAGACTGAAGCTTTCTTT
TRBD1,TRBJ2-7,.,TRBV5-6,CASSLVPLPGQGSEQYF,TGTGCCAGCAGCTTGGTTCCCCTCCCGGGACAGGGGAGCGAGCAGTACTTC
TRBD1,TRBJ1-5,.,TRBV5-1,CASSLGQGGNQPQHF,TGCGCCAGCAGCCTCGGACAGGGCGGTAATCAGCCCCAGCATTTT
TRBD2,TRBJ2-1,few,TRBV7-2,CASSSNPGLAGGNEQFF,TGTGCCAGCAGCTCCAACCCGGGACTAGCGGGAGGCAATGAGCAGTTCTTC
TRBD2,TRBJ2-5,.,TRBV5-4,CASSSGTSAETQYF,TGTGCCAGCAGTTCAGGGACTAGTGCAGAGACCCAGTACTTC
.,TRBJ1-5,.,TRBV27,CASSRGAQRPQHF,TGTGCCAGCTCCCGGGGAGCACAGCGGCCCCAGCATTTT
.,TRBJ1-4,.,TRBV4-1,CASSQDRTGVTEKLFF,TGCGCCAGCAGCCAAGATCGTACGGGGGTTACTGAAAAACTGTTTTTT
.,TRBJ1-3,few,TRBV18,CASSPATGIGGNTIYF,TGTGCCAGCTCACCGGCAACAGGGATCGGTGGAAACACCATATATTTT
.,TRBJ2-3,once,TRBV4-1,CASSHPPRFDTQYF,TGCGCCAGCAGCCACCCCCCCCGGTTCGATACGCAGTATTTT
TRBD1,TRBJ1-5,.,TRBV6-5,CASSPTGVNQPQHF,TGTGCCAGCAGTCCGACAGGGGTCAATCAGCCCCAGCATTTT
.,TRBJ1-3,.,TRBV5-1,CASSLQGSSGNTIYF,TGCGCCAGCAGCTTGCAGGGGTCCTCTGGAAACACCATATATTTT